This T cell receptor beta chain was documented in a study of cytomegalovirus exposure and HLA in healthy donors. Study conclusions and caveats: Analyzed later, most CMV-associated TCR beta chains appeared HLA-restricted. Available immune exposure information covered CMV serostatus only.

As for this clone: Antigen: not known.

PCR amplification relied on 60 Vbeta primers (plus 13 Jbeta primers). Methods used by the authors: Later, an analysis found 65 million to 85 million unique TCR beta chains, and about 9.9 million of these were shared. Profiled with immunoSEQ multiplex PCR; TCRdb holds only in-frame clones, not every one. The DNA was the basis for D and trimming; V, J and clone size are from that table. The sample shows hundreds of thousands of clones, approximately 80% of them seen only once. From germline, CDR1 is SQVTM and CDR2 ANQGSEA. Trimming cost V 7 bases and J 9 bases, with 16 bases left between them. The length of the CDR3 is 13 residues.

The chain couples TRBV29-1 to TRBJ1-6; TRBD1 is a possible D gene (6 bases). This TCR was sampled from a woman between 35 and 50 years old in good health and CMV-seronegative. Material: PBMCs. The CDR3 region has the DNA TGCAGCGCAGCAGGGGACGCGGGTTCACCCCTCCACTTT. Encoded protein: CSAAGDAGSPLHF. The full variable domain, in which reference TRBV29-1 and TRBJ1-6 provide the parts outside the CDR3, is SAVISQKPSRDICQRGTSLTIQCQVDSQVTMMFWYRQQPGQSLTLIATANQGSEATYESGFVIDKFPISRPNLTFSTLTVSNMSPEDSSIYLCSAAGDAGSPLHFGNGTRLTVT.